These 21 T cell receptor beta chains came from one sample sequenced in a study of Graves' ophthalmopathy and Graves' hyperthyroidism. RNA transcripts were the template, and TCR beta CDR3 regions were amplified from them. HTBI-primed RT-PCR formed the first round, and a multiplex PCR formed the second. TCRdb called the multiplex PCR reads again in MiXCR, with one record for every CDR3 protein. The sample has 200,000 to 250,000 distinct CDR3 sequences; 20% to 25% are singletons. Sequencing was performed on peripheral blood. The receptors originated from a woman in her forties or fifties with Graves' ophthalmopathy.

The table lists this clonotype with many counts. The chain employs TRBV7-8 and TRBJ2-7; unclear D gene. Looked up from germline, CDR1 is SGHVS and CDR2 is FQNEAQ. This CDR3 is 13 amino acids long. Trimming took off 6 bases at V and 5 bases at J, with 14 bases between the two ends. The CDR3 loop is CASRQTRAHEQYF. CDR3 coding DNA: TGTGCCAGCAGACAAACAAGGGCGCACGAGCAGTACTTC.

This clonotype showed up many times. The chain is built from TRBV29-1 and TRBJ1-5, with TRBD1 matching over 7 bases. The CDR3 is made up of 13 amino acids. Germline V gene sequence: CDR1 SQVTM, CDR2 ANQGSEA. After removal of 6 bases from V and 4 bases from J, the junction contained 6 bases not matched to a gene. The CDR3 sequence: CSVGRGPNQPQHF. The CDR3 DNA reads TGCAGCGTGGGGAGGGGGCCTAATCAGCCCCAGCATTTT.

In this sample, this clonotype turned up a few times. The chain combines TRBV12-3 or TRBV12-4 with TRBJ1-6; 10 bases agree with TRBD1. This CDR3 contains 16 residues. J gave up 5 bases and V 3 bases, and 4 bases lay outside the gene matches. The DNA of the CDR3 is TGTGCCAGCAGTTTGGGACAGGGGAACAATAATTCACCCCTCCACTTT. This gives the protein CASSLGQGNNNSPLHF.

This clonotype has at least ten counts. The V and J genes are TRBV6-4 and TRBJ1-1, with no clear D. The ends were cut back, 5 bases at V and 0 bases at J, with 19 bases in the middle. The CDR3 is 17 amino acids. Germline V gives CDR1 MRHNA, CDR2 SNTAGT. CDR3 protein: CASSLLASPKMNTEAFF. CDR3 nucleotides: TGTGCCAGCAGTCTGTTGGCTTCTCCAAAGATGAACACTGAAGCTTTCTTT.

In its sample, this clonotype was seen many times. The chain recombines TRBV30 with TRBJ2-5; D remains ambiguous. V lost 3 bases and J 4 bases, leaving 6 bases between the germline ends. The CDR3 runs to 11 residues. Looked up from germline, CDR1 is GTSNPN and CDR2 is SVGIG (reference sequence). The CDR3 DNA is TGTGCCTGGAGAAGGACAGAGACCCAGTACTTC. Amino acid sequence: CAWRRTETQYF.

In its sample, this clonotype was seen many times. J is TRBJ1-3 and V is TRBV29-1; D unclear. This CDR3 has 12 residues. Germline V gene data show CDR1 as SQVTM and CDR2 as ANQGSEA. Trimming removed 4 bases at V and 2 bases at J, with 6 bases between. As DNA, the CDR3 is TGCAGCGTTGGCACTGCTGGAAACACCATATATTTT. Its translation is CSVGTAGNTIYF.

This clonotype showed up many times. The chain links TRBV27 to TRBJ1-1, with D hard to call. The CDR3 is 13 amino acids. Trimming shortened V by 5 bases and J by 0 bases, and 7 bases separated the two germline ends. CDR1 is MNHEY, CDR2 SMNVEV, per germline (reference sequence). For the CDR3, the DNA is TGTGCCAGCAGTGTCGAGCTGAACACTGAAGCTTTCTTT. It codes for CASSVELNTEAFF.

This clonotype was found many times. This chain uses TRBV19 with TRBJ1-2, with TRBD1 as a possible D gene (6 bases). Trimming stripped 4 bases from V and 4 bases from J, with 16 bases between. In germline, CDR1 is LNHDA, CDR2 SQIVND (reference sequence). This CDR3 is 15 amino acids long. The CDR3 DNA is TGTGCCAGTAGTACGGACAGTCGATTGGGCTATGGCTACACCTTC. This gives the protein CASSTDSRLGYGYTF.

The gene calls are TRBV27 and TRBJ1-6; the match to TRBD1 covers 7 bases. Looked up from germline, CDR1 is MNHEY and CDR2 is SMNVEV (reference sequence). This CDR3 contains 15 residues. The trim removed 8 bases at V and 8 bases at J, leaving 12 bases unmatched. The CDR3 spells CASGSLTGSYSPLHF. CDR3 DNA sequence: TGTGCCAGCGGATCTCTGACAGGGTCTTATTCACCCCTCCACTTT.

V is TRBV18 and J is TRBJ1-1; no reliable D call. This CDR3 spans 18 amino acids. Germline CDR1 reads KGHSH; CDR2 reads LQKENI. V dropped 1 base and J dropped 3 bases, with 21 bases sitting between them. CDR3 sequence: CASSPRTDPRRADTEAFF. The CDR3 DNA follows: TGTGCCAGCTCACCACGGACTGACCCGAGGAGAGCTGACACTGAAGCTTTCTTT. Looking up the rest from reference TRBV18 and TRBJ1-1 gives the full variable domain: NAGVMQNPRHLVRRRGQEARLRCSPMKGHSHVYWYRQLPEEGLKFMVYLQKENIIDESGMPKERFSAEFPKEGPSILRIQQVVRGDSAAYFCASSPRTDPRRADTEAFFGQGTRLTVV.

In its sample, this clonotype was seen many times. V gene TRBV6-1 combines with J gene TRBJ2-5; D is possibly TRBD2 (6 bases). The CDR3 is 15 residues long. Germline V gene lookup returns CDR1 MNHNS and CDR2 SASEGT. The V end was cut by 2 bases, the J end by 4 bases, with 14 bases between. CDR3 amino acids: CASSEHAGRGETQYF. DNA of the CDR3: TGTGCCAGCAGTGAACATGCGGGGAGAGGAGAGACCCAGTACTTC.

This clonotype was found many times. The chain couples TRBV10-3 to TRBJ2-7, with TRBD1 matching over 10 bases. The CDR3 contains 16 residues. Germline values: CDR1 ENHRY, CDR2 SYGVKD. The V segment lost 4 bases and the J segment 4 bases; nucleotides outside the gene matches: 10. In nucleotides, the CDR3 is TGTGCCATCAGTGCGTTGACGAGGGGACAGGGGTACGAGCAGTACTTC. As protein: CAISALTRGQGYEQYF.

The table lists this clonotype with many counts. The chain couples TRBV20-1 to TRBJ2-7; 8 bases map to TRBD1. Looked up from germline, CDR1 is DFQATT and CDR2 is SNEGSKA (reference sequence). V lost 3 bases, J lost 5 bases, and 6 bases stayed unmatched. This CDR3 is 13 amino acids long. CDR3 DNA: TGCAGTGCTAGTTCCAGGGGGCGTCACGAGCAGTACTTC. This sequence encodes CSASSRGRHEQYF.

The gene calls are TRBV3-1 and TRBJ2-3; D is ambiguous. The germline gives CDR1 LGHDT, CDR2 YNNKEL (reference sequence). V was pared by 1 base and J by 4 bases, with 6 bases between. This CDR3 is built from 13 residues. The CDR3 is CASSQVTADTQYF. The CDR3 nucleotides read TGTGCCAGCAGCCAAGTGACCGCAGATACGCAGTATTTT.

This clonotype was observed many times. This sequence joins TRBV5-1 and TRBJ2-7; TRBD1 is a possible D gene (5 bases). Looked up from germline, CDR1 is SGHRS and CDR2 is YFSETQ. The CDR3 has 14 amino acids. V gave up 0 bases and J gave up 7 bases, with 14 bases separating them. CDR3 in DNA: TGCGCCAGCAGCTTGGGGGGCAGACCTGGGGAGCAGTACTTC. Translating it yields CASSLGGRPGEQYF.

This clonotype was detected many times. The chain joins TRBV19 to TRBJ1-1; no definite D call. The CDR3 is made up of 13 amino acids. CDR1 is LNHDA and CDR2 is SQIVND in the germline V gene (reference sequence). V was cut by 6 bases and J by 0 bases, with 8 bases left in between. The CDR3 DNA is TGTGCCAGTAGCTCAGTGCTGAACACTGAAGCTTTCTTT. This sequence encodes CASSSVLNTEAFF.

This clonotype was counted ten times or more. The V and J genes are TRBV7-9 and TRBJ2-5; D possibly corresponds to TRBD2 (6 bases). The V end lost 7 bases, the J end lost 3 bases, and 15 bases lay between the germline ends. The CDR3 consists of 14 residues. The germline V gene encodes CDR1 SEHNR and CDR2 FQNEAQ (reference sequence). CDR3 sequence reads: CASTTWGEKETQYF. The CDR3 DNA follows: TGTGCCAGCACCACCTGGGGGGAGAAAGAGACCCAGTACTTC.

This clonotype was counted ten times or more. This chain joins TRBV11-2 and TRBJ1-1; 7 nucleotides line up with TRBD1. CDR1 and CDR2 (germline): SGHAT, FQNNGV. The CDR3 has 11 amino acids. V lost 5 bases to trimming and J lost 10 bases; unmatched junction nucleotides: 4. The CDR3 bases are TGTGCCAGCAGCCGTGGACAGGCAGCTTTCTTT. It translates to CASSRGQAAFF.

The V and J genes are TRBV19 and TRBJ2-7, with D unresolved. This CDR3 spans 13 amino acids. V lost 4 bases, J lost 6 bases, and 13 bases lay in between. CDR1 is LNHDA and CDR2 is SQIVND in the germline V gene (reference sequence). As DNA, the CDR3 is TGTGCCAGTAGTAATATGGGTGGCCTCGAGCAGTACTTC. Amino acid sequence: CASSNMGGLEQYF.

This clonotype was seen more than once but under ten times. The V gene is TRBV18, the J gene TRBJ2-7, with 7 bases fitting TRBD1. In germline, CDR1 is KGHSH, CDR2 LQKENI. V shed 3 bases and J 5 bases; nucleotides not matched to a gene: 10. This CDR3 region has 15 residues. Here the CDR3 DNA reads TGTGCCAGCTCACCGGGACAGATCCAATTCCACGAGCAGTACTTC. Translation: CASSPGQIQFHEQYF.

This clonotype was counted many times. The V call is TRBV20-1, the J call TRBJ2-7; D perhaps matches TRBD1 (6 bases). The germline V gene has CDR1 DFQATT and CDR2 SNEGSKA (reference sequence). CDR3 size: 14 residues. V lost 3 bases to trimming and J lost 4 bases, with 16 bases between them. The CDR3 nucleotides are TGCAGTGCTAGGCTCCGGGACCAGGGGTACGAGCAGTACTTC. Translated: CSARLRDQGYEQYF.